This T cell receptor beta chain came from a study of shared clonotypes between healthy human individuals. There are 15 residues in the CDR3. CDR1 is LGHNT, CDR2 FRNRAP, per germline. V lost 5 bases and J lost 4, with 18 bases in between. The repertoire was sequenced with immunoSEQ multiplex PCR; TCRdb's copy has only in-frame clones and lacks some. The sample lists about 2 million clones, roughly 94% occurring once. CD45RO-negative, CCR7-selected cells formed the naive CD8 fraction, which excluded terminally differentiated effector memory CD45RA+ cells. Every donor, a Caucasian adult, lived in Nashville, Tennessee.

The sequence was obtained from a man younger than 35 in good health. The chain links TRBV12-5 to TRBJ2-7; D possibly corresponds to TRBD1 (5 bases). Sequenced: naive CD8+ T cells sorted from blood. Written as DNA, the CDR3 is TGTGCTAGTGGTCCACCTTTACAGGTTGGTTACGAGCAGTACTTC. It encodes CASGPPLQVGYEQYF. The variable domain in full, with the rest retrieved from reference TRBV12-5 and TRBJ2-7, is DARVTQTPRHKVTEMGQEVTMRCQPILGHNTVFWYRQTMMQGLELLAYFRNRAPLDDSGMPKDRFSAEMPDATLATLKIQPSEPRDSAVYFCASGPPLQVGYEQYFGPGTRLTVT.